A single T cell receptor (beta chain) is shown here with its context. Antigen specificity is unknown. CDR3 length equals 13 residues. Between the trimmed V and J ends, which lost 4 bases and 7 bases, there was a span of 11 bases. CDR1 and CDR2 (germline): MNHNS, SASEGT. The data belong to a study of CD8 T cells in ankylosing spondylitis. Study-level points and caveats: The clones that were linked to disease were reported to be significantly enriched in matched synovial fluid samples from ankylosing spondylitis patients. Typical of ankylosing spondylitis blood, it appeared, was a TCR beta motif of roughly eight highly homologous variants. Disease-linked clones, CD8+, were relatively rare in peripheral blood.

TCRdb reanalysed the 5' RACE reads using MiXCR and keeps one entry per CDR3 protein. The sample consists of around 890,000 distinct CDR3 sequences, roughly 10% of them appearing once. This chain links TRBV6-1 with TRBJ1-5; no definite D call. The sequence derives from a male donor with ankylosing spondylitis. The sequencing sample was made of blood, either unsorted or a sorted T cell fraction (not recorded which). The CDR3 sequence: CASSADPAQPQHF. DNA of the CDR3: TGTGCCAGCAGTGCGGATCCGGCCCAGCCCCAGCATTTT.